The T cell receptor beta chain under discussion was sequenced for a study of T cells in Graves' hyperthyroidism and ophthalmopathy. RNA transcripts yielded amplified TCR beta CDR3 regions. First-round RT-PCR targeting the TCR CDR3 was performed with the HTBI primer set. TCRdb ran MiXCR on the multiplex PCR reads and lists one entry per CDR3 protein. The data show 200,000 to 250,000 distinct CDR3 sequences, roughly 15% seen once. Trimming removed 4 bases from V and 6 bases from J, with 11 bases in between. Germline loops: CDR1 MDHEN, CDR2 SYDVKM. This CDR3 is built from 13 residues. This clonotype was obtained from a man over 45 with Graves' hyperthyroidism. This chain links TRBV28 with TRBJ2-3; D is perhaps TRBD2 (5 bases). Sequences were obtained from blood. The CDR3: CASSYPPGDTQYF. CDR3 nucleotides: TGTGCCAGCAGTTACCCCCCGGGGGATACGCAGTATTTT. Full variable domain (missing parts from reference TRBV28 and TRBJ2-3): DVKVTQSSRYLVKRTGEKVFLECVQDMDHENMFWYRQDPGLGLRLIYFSYDVKMKEKGDIPEGYSVSREKKERFSLILESASTNQTSMYLCASSYPPGDTQYFGPGTRLTVL.